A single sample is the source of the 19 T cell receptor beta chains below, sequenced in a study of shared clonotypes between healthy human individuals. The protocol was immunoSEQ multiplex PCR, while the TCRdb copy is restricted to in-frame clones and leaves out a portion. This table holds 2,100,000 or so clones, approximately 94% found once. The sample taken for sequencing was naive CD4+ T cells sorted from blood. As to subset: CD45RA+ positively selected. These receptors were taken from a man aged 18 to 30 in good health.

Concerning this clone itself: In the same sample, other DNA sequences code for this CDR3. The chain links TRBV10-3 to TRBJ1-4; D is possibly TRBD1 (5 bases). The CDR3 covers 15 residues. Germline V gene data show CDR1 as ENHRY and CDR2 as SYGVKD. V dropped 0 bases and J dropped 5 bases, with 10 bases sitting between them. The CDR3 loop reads CAISESGGENEKLFF. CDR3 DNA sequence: TGTGCCATCAGTGAGTCGGGGGGGGAAAATGAAAAACTGTTTTTT.

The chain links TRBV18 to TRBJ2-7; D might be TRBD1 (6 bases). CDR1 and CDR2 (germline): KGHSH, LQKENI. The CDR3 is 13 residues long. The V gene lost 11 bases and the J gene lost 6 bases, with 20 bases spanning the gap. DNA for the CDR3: TGTGCCTCCCAGGGGAGCTCTACCAGCGAGCAGTACTTC. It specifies CASQGSSTSEQYF.

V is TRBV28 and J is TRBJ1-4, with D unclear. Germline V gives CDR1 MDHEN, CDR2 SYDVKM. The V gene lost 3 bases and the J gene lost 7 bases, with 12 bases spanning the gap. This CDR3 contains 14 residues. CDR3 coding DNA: TGTGCCAGCAGTTTTAGGGTTTCAGGTGAAAAACTGTTTTTT. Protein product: CASSFRVSGEKLFF.

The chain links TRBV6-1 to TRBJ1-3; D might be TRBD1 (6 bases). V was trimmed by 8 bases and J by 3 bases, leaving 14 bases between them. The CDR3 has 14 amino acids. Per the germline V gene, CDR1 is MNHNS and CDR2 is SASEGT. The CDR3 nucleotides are TGTGCCAGCCAGACACAGGGTTATGGAAACACCATATATTTT. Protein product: CASQTQGYGNTIYF.

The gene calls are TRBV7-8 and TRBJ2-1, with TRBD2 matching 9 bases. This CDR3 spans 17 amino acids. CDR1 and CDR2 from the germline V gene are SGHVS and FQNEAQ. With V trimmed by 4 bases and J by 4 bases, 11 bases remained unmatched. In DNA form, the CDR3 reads TGTGCCAGCAGCTCCATTACCGGGACTAGCTCATACAATGAGCAGTTCTTC. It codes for CASSSITGTSSYNEQFF.

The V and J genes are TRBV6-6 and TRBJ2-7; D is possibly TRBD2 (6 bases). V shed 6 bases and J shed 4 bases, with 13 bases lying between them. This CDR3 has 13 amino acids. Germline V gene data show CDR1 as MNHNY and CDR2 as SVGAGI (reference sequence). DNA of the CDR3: TGTGCCAGCAGGGAGGGTGTCGGGTACGAGCAGTACTTC. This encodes CASREGVGYEQYF.

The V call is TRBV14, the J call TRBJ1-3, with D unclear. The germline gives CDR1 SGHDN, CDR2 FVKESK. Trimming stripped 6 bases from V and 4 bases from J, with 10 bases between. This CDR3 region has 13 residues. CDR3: CASSPDLGNTIYF. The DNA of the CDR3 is TGTGCCAGCAGTCCAGACCTCGGAAACACCATATATTTT.

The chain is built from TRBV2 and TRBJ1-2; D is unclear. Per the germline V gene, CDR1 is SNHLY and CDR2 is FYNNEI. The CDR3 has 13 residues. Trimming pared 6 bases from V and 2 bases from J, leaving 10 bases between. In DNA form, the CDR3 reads TGTGCCAGCAGGGGGAACGTCAACTATGGCTACACCTTC. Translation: CASRGNVNYGYTF. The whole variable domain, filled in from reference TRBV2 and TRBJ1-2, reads EPEVTQTPSHQVTQMGQEVILRCVPISNHLYFYWYRQILGQKVEFLVSFYNNEISEKSEIFDDQFSVERPDGSNFTLKIRSTKLEDSAMYFCASRGNVNYGYTFGSGTRLTVV.

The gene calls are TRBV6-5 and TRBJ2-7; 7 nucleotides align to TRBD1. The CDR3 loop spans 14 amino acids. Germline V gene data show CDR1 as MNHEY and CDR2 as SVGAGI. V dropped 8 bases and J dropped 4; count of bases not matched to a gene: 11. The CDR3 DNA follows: TGTGCCAGCCGCGATGGGGACAGAATATACGAGCAGTACTTC. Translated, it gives CASRDGDRIYEQYF.

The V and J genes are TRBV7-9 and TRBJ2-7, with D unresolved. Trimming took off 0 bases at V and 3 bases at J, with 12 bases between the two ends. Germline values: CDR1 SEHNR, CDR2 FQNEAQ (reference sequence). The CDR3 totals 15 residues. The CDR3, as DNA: TGTGCCAGCAGCTTAGCCCTCGAACCGGGCTACGAGCAGTACTTC. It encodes CASSLALEPGYEQYF.

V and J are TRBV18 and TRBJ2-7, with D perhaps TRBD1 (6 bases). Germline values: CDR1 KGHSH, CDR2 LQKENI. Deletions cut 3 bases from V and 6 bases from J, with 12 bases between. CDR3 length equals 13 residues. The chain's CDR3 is CASSPWTESEQYF. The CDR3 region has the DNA TGTGCCAGCTCACCCTGGACAGAAAGCGAGCAGTACTTC.

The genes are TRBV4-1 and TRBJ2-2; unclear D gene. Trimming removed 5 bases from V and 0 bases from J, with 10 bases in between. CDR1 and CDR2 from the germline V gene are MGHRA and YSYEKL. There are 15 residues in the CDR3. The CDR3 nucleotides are TGCGCCAGCAGCTCGGATACCGCGAACACCGGGGAGCTGTTTTTT. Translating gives CASSSDTANTGELFF.

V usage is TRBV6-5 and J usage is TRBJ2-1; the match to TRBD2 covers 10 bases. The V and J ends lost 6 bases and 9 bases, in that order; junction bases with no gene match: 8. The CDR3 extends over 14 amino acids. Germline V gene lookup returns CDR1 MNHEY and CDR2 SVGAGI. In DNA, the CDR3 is TGTGCCAGCAGCCCAGCGGGGGGGCGAGGTGAGCAGTTCTTC. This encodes CASSPAGGRGEQFF.

The CDR3 sequence: CASSFGGASSYEQYF. CDR3 nucleotide sequence: TGTGCCAGCAGCTTCGGAGGGGCGAGCTCCTACGAGCAGTACTTC. The chain recombines TRBV7-2 with TRBJ2-7, with a tentative D call TRBD2 (6 bases). The V and J ends lost 3 bases and 0 bases respectively, with 12 bases between them. CDR1 SGHTA and CDR2 FQGNSA come from the germline V gene. This CDR3 comprises 15 residues.

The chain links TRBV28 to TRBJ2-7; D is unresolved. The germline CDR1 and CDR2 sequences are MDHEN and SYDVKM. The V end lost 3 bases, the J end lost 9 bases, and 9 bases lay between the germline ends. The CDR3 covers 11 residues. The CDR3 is CASSFAAGQYF. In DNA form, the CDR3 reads TGTGCCAGCAGTTTTGCCGCTGGGCAGTACTTC.

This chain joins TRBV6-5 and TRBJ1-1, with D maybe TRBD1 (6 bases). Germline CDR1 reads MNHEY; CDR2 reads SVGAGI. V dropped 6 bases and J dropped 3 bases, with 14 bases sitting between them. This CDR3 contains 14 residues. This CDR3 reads CASRRDTIYTEAFF. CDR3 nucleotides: TGTGCCAGCAGGCGGGACACCATATACACTGAAGCTTTCTTT.

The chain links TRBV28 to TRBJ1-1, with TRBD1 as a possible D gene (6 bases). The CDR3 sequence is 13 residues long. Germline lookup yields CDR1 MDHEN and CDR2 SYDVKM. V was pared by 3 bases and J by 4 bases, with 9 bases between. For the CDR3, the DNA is TGTGCCAGCAGTTTGGGGGACATCACTGAAGCTTTCTTT. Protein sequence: CASSLGDITEAFF. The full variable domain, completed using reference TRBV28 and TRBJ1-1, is DVKVTQSSRYLVKRTGEKVFLECVQDMDHENMFWYRQDPGLGLRLIYFSYDVKMKEKGDIPEGYSVSREKKERFSLILESASTNQTSMYLCASSLGDITEAFFGQGTRLTVV.

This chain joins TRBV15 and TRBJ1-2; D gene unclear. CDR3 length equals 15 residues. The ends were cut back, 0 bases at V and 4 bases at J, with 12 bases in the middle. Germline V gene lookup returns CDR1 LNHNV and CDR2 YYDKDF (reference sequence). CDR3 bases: TGTGCCACCAGCAGAGATCTCACTGGTTTCTATGGCTACACCTTC. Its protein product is CATSRDLTGFYGYTF. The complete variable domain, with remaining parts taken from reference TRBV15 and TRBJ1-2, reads DAMVIQNPRYQVTQFGKPVTLSCSQTLNHNVMYWYQQKSSQAPKLLFHYYDKDFNNEADTPDNFQSRRPNTSFCFLDIRSPGLGDTAMYLCATSRDLTGFYGYTFGSGTRLTVV.

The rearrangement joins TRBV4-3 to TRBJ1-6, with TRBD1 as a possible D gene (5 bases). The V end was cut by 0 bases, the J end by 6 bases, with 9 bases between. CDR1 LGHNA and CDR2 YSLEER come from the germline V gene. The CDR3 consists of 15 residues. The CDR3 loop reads CASSQDRAVNSPLHF. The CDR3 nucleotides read TGCGCCAGCAGCCAAGACAGGGCGGTTAATTCACCCCTCCACTTT.